This TCR beta chain was documented in a study of identical twins. Ten or more counts support this clonotype. Using its own MiXCR run on the 5' RACE reads, TCRdb lists one record per CDR3 protein. The repertoire holds about 200,000 distinct CDR3 sequences, 6.5% seen once, with 13% to 15% in the top ten. The germline V gene encodes CDR1 DFQATT and CDR2 SNEGSKA (reference sequence). V was pared by 0 bases and J by 9 bases, with 18 bases between. The CDR3 sequence is 14 residues long. This same sample was also taken into another study, of T cells expressing NK-cell markers.

The receptor was isolated from a woman younger than 35 in good health. The chain couples TRBV20-1 to TRBJ2-7, with a possible D match to TRBD1 (6 bases). Sequencing was carried out using CD8+ T cells sorted from blood. CDR3 residues: CSARDPQDSRRQYF. In nucleotides, the CDR3 is TGCAGTGCTAGAGACCCTCAGGACAGTCGTAGGCAGTACTTC.